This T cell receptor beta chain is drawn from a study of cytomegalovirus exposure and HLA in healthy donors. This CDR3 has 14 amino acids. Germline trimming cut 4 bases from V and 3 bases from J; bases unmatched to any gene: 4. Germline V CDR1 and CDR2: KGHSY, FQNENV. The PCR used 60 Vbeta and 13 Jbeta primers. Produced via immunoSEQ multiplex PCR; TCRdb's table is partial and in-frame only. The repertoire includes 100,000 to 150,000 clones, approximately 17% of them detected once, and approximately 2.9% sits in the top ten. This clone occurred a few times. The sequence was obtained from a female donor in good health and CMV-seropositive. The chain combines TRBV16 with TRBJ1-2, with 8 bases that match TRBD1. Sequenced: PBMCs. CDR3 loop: CASSPDRADYGYTF. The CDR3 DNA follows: TGTGCCAGCAGCCCGGACAGGGCGGACTATGGCTACACCTTC.